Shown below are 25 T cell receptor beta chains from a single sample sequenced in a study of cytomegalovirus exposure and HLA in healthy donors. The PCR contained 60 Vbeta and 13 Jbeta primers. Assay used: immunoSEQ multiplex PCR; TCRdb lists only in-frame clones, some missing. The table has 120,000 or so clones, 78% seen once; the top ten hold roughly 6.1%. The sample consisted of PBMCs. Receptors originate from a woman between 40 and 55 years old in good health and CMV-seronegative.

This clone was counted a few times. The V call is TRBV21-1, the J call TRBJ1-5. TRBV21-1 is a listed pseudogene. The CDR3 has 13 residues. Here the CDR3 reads CASSIGVNQPQHF. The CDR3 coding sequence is TGTGCCAGCAGCATCGGGGTGAATCAGCCCCAGCATTTT.

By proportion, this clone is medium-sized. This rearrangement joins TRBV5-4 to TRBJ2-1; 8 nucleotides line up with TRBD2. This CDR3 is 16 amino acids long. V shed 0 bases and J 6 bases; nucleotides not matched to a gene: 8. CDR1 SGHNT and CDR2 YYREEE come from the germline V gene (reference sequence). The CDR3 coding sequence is TGTGCCAGCAGCTTGGGAGCGGGAGTTGGCGGCAATGAGCAGTTCTTC. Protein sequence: CASSLGAGVGGNEQFF. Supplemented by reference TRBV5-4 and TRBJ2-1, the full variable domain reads ETGVTQSPTHLIKTRGQQVTLRCSSQSGHNTVSWYQQALGQGPQFIFQYYREEENGRGNFPPRFSGLQFPNYSSELNVNALELDDSALYLCASSLGAGVGGNEQFFGPGTRLTVL.

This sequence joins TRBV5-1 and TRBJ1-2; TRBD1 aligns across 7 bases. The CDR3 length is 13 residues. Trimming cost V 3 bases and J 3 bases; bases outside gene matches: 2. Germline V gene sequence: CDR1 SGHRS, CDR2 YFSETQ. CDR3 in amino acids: CASSSQGDYGYTF. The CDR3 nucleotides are TGCGCCAGCAGCTCTCAGGGGGACTATGGCTACACCTTC.

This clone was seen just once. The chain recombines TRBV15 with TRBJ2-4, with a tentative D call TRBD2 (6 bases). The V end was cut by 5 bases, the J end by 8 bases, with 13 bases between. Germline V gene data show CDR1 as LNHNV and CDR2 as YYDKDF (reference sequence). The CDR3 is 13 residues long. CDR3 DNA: TGTGCCACCAGCGGGGGAAGGGAGGACATTCAGTACTTC. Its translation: CATSGGREDIQYF.

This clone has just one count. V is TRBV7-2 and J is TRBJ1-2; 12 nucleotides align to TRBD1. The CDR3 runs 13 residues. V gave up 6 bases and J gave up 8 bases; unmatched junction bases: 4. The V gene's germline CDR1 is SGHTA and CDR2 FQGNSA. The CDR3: CASSRDRGQGYTF. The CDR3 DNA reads TGTGCCAGCAGTCGGGACAGGGGGCAAGGCTACACCTTC.

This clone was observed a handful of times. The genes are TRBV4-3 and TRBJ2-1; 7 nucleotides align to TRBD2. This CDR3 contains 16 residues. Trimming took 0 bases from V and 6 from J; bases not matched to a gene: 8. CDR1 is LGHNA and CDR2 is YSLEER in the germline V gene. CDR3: CASSQDPAGVGNEQFF. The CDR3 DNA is TGCGCCAGCAGCCAAGATCCGGCGGGAGTCGGCAATGAGCAGTTCTTC.

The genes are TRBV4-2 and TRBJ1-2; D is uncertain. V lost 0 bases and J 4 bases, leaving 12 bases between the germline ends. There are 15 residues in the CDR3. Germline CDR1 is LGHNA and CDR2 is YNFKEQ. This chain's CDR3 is CASSQDRAEGYGYTF. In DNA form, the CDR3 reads TGTGCCAGCAGCCAAGATCGAGCGGAGGGCTATGGCTACACCTTC.

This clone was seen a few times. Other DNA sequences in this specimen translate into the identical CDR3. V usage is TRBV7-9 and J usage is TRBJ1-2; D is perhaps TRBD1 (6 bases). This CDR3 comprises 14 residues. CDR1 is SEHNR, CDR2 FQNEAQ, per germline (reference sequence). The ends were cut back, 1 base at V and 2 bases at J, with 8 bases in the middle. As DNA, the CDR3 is TGTGCCAGCAGCTTAGGGCAGGGGAACTATGGCTACACCTTC. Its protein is CASSLGQGNYGYTF.

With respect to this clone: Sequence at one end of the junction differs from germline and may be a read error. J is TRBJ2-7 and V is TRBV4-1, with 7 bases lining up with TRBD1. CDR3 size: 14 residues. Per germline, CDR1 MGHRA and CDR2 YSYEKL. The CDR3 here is CASSQVGQNYEQYF. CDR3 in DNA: TGTGCCAGCAGCCAAGTGGGACAGAACTACGAGCAGTACTTC.

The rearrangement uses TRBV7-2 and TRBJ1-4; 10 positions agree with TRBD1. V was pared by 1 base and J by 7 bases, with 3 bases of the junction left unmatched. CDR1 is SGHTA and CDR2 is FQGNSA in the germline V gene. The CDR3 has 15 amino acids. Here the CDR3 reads CASSLEGQGFEKLFF. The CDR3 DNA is TGTGCCAGCAGCTTAGAGGGACAGGGGTTTGAAAAACTGTTTTTT.

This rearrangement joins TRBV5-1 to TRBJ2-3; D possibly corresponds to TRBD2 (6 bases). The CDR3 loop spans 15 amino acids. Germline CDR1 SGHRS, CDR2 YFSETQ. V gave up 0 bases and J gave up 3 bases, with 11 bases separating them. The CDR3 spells CASSLEGGKTDTQYF. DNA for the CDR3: TGCGCCAGCAGCTTGGAGGGCGGGAAGACAGATACGCAGTATTTT.

The CDR3 bases are TGTGCCAGCAGTTCCCTAGGGGGAGCGAATGAGCAGTTCTTC. Residues: CASSSLGGANEQFF. The V and J genes are TRBV27 and TRBJ2-1; D possibly corresponds to TRBD1 (6 bases). This CDR3 comprises 14 residues. Germline CDR1 is MNHEY and CDR2 is SMNVEV (reference sequence). The V end was cut by 4 bases, the J end by 7 bases, with 14 bases between.

The CDR3: CASKPGEASGANVLTF. CDR3 sequence (DNA): TGTGCCAGTAAGCCTGGGGAGGCCTCTGGGGCCAACGTCCTGACTTTC. This chain uses TRBV19 with TRBJ2-6, with D perhaps matching TRBD2 (6 bases). Deletions cut 7 bases from V and 0 bases from J, with 13 bases between. Germline loops: CDR1 LNHDA, CDR2 SQIVND (reference sequence). The CDR3 extends over 16 amino acids.

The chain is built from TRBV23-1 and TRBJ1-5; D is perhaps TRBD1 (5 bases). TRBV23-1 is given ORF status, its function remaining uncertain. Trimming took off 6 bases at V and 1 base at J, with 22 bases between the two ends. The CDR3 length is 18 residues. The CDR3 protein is CASRDLPRVPGSNQPQHF. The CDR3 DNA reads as TGCGCCAGCAGAGATTTGCCCCGGGTTCCAGGGAGCAATCAGCCCCAGCATTTT.

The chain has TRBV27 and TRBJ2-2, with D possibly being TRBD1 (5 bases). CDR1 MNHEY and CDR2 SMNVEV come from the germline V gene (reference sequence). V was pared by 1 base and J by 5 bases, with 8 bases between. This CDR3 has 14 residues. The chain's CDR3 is CASSLLTATGELFF. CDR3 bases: TGTGCCAGCAGTTTATTGACAGCTACCGGGGAGCTGTTTTTT.

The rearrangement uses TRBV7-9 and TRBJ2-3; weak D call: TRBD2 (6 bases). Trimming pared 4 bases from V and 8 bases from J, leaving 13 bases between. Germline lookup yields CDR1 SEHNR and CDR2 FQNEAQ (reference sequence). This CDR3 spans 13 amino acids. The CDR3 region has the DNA TGTGCCAGCAGCTCATCGGGAGAAGTTACGCAGTATTTT. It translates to CASSSSGEVTQYF.

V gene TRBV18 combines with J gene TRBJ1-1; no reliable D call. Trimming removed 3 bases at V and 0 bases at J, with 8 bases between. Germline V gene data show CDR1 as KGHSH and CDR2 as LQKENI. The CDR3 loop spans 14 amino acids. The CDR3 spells CASSPAGMNTEAFF. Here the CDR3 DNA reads TGTGCCAGCTCACCCGCGGGGATGAACACTGAAGCTTTCTTT.

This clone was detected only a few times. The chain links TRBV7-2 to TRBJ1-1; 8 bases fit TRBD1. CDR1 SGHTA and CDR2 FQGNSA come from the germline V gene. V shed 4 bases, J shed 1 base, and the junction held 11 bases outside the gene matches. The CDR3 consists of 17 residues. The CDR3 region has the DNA TGTGCCAGCAGCTCCGACAGGGGAGGACTTACGAACACTGAAGCTTTCTTT. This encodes CASSSDRGGLTNTEAFF.

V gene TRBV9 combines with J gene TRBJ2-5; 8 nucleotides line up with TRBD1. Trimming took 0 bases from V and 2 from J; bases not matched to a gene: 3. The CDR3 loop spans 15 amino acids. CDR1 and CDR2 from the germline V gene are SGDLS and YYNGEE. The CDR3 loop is CASSVAGQGQETQYF. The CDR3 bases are TGTGCCAGCAGCGTAGCCGGACAGGGTCAAGAGACCCAGTACTTC.

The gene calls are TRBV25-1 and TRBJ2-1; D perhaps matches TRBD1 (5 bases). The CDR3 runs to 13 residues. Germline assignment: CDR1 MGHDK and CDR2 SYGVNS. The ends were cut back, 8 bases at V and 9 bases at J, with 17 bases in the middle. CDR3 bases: TGTGCCAGCCTCCGGCCAGGGTCGACTGAGCAGTTCTTC. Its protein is CASLRPGSTEQFF.

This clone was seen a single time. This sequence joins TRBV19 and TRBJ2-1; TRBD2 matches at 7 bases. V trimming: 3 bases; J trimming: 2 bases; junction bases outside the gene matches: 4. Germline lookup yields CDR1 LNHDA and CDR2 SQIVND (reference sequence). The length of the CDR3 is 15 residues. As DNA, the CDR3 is TGTGCCAGTAGTATCGGACTAGGCCCCTACAATGAGCAGTTCTTC. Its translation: CASSIGLGPYNEQFF.

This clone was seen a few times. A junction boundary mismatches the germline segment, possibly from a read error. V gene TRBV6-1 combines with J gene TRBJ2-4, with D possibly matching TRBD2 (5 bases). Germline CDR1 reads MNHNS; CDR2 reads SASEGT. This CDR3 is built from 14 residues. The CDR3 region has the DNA TGTGCCAGCAGGGCCGCCCTAGCCAAAAACAGTCAGTACTTC. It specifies CASRAALAKNSQYF.

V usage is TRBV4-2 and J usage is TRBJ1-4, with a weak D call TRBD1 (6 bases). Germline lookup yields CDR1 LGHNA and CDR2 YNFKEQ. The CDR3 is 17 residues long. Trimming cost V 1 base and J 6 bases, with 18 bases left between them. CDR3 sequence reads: CASSQGPRGLGDEKLFF. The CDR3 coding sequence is TGTGCCAGCAGCCAAGGTCCTAGGGGGTTAGGTGATGAAAAACTGTTTTTT.

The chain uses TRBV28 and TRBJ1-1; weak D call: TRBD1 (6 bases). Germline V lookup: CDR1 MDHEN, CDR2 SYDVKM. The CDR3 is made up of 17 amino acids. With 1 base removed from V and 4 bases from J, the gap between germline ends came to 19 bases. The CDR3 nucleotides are TGTGCCAGCAGTTTATTCGGAGGGGGGGGCGCAGGCACTGAAGCTTTCTTT. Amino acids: CASSLFGGGGAGTEAFF.

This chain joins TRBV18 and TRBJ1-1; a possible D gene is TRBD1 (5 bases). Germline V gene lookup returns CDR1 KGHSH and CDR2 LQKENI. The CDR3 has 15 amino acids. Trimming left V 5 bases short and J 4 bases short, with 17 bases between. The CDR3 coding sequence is TGTGCCAGCTCAGGGTATTTGCCCGGGGGCACTGAAGCTTTCTTT. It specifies CASSGYLPGGTEAFF.